This T cell receptor (beta chain) emerged from a study of cytomegalovirus exposure and HLA in healthy donors. The CDR3 covers 15 residues. From germline, CDR1 is SGHRS and CDR2 YFSETQ. V lost 0 bases and J lost 4, with 13 bases in between. The PCR was carried out with 60 Vbeta primers and 13 Jbeta primers. The data were produced by immunoSEQ multiplex PCR, yet TCRdb's version contains in-frame clones alone and is incomplete. The sample includes about 140,000 clones, around 80% of them seen just once. The chain links TRBV5-1 to TRBJ2-5; D unclear. The receptor was derived from a man aged 35 to 55 in good health and CMV-seronegative. The material sequenced was PBMCs. The DNA of the CDR3 is TGCGCCAGCAGCTTGGTTCTAGGAAGAGGAGAGACCCAGTACTTC. Its translation is CASSLVLGRGETQYF.